A single T cell receptor beta chain is shown here with its context. Antigen unknown. As to time point: patch test 3, about 24 weeks after DPC sensitization. Treatment noted: therapeutic diphenylcyclopropenone sensitization with weekly scalp DPC. Ahead of applying each patch test, blood was sampled. The data stem from a study of human T cells and chemical hapten exposure. As for the study in general: Patients having alopecia areata, totalis or universalis were mostly female. Study results and caveats: With regard to DPC sensitization, TCRs above 1 in 1000 frequency did not change.

A single record per CDR3 protein comes from TCRdb applying MiXCR to the RACE reads. The sample has about 90,000 distinct CDR3 sequences, about 11% seen once. The CDR3 contains 16 residues. Trimming at V came to 1 base and at J to 4 bases, leaving 6 bases not matched to a gene. The genes are TRBV12-3 or TRBV12-4 and TRBJ2-7; 11 nucleotides match TRBD2. The material sequenced was whole blood, taken in connection with sensitization to the hapten diphenylcyclopropenone (DPC). The receptor was derived from a woman between 25 and 40 years old with alopecia areata. Some clones in this sample may be carry-over from other donors' samples. CDR3 nucleotide sequence: TGTGCCAGCAGTTTAGGCACTAGCGGGAGTAATTACGAGCAGTACTTC. It is translated as CASSLGTSGSNYEQYF.